The TCR beta chain described here comes from a study of T cells in Graves' hyperthyroidism and ophthalmopathy. This clonotype was counted ten times or more. Its cognate antigen is unknown. TCR beta CDR3 region amplification was performed from RNA transcripts. Primed by the HTBI set, a first-round RT-PCR was run on the TCR CDR3. TCRdb fed the multiplex PCR reads into MiXCR, producing one record per CDR3 protein. This sample has almost 600,000 distinct CDR3 sequences; about 15% occur once, and the top ten carry roughly 5.7%. Points from the study as a whole: A model built on 13 V-J features separated ophthalmopathy from stable hyperthyroidism.

V was clipped by 8 bases and J by 3 bases, with 8 bases between them. CDR3 length: 11 residues. The sequencing sample was made of blood. The TCR originated in a woman aged 25 to 39 with Graves' hyperthyroidism that later progressed to Graves' ophthalmopathy. This sequence joins TRBV12-3 or TRBV12-4 and TRBJ2-7; the D is unclear. DNA of the CDR3: TGTGCCAGCTGTACAATCTACGAGCAGTACTTC. Amino acids: CASCTIYEQYF.